One sample yielded the 23 T cell receptor beta chains listed below, sequenced in a study of patients and donors after allogeneic stem cell transplantation. A single record per CDR3 protein comes from TCRdb applying MiXCR to the RT-PCR reads. This table holds about 150,000 distinct CDR3 sequences, approximately 24% found once. Material: blood, either unsorted or a sorted T cell fraction (not recorded which). Every receptor here comes from a human donor who was either an allogeneic HSCT recipient or a stem cell or donor lymphocyte infusion donor (not recorded which). It is not recorded whose cells these are; they may come from a transplant donor.

The chain employs TRBV20-1 and TRBJ2-5, with 13 bases fitting TRBD2. J lost 5 bases, V lost 3 bases, and 6 bases had no gene match. This CDR3 has 15 amino acids. Germline V gives CDR1 DFQATT, CDR2 SNEGSKA (reference sequence). CDR3 bases: TGCAGTGCTAGCGTAGGGACTAGCGGGATCGAGACCCAGTACTTC. Its protein product is CSASVGTSGIETQYF.

The chain links TRBV6-6 to TRBJ1-2; no clear D gene. The CDR3 is 13 residues long. With 3 bases removed from V and 0 bases from J, the gap between germline ends came to 5 bases. Per germline, CDR1 MNHNY and CDR2 SVGAGI (reference sequence). The DNA of the CDR3 is TGTGCCAGCAGTTATGGTCCTAACTATGGCTACACCTTC. It is translated as CASSYGPNYGYTF.

This clonotype was seen a handful of times. The chain is built from TRBV5-1 and TRBJ1-2; 7 bases are shared with TRBD1. The germline gives CDR1 SGHRS, CDR2 YFSETQ. This CDR3 has 14 residues. With V trimmed by 5 bases and J by 8 bases, 12 bases remained unmatched. In DNA form, the CDR3 reads TGCGCCAGCAGTCTCACCACAGGGGCTCGAGGCTACACCTTC. This translates into CASSLTTGARGYTF.

The chain links TRBV15 to TRBJ1-1; the D is unclear. CDR1 and CDR2 (germline): LNHNV, YYDKDF (reference sequence). V was trimmed by 1 base and J by 1 base, leaving 7 bases between them. The CDR3 is 14 amino acids. This chain's CDR3 is CATSRVEKNTEAFF. The CDR3 DNA reads TGTGCCACCAGCAGAGTAGAGAAGAACACTGAAGCTTTCTTT.

This clonotype was detected ten times or more. The V call is TRBV5-6, the J call TRBJ2-7; 12 nucleotides agree with TRBD2. The CDR3 covers 15 residues. Per the germline V gene, CDR1 is SGHDT and CDR2 is YYEEEE. J lost 2 bases, V lost 4 bases, and 4 bases had no gene match. The CDR3 here is CASSNGLAGTYEQYF. The CDR3 DNA sequence: TGTGCCAGCAGCAACGGACTAGCGGGAACCTACGAGCAGTACTTC.

This clonotype was picked up a small number of times. This chain joins TRBV5-1 and TRBJ1-6; D unresolved. This CDR3 is built from 14 residues. The V gene lost 4 bases and the J gene lost 11 bases, with 16 bases spanning the gap. Germline CDR1 is SGHRS and CDR2 is YFSETQ. As DNA, the CDR3 is TGCGCCAGCAGCCCAACGGACGGCTTGACACCCCTCCACTTT. It translates to CASSPTDGLTPLHF.

The chain is built from TRBV7-2 and TRBJ2-3, with 13 nucleotides matching TRBD2. CDR3 length: 16 amino acids. The germline V gene has CDR1 SGHTA and CDR2 FQGNSA. V trimming: 5 bases; J trimming: 2 bases; junction bases outside the gene matches: 4. In nucleotides, the CDR3 is TGTGCCAGCAGCCGGACTAGCGGGGGCCACACAGATACGCAGTATTTT. Translating it yields CASSRTSGGHTDTQYF.

This chain links TRBV6-5 with TRBJ2-3, with D possibly being TRBD2 (5 bases). The CDR3 loop spans 14 amino acids. Germline assignment: CDR1 MNHEY and CDR2 SVGAGI. Trimming left V 6 bases short and J 1 base short, with 11 bases between. The DNA of the CDR3 is TGTGCCAGCAGCCCCGGGGTCGGCACAGATACGCAGTATTTT. Translated, it gives CASSPGVGTDTQYF.

This clonotype was found a few times. V gene TRBV18 combines with J gene TRBJ1-1; the D is unclear. Germline loops: CDR1 KGHSH, CDR2 LQKENI. The CDR3 has 15 residues. The V and J ends lost 4 bases and 3 bases respectively, with 15 bases between them. DNA of the CDR3: TGTGCCAGCTCACAAAGGACGGATACGCACACTGAAGCTTTCTTT. It is translated as CASSQRTDTHTEAFF.

This clonotype was seen once. Given a much more abundant clone one base away, this may be a read error. CDR3 sequence reads: CASSSKTGWGNQRQHF. CDR3 DNA sequence: TGTGCCAGCAGTTCAAAGACAGGGTGGGGCAATCAGCGCCAGCATTTT. The rearrangement uses TRBV27 and TRBJ1-5; 7 nucleotides align to TRBD1. The CDR3 contains 16 residues. The germline CDR1 and CDR2 sequences are MNHEY and SMNVEV (reference sequence).

There are a few counts of this clonotype. V and J are TRBV3-1 and TRBJ1-1; weak D call: TRBD1 (6 bases). V lost 1 base to trimming and J lost 4 bases, with 10 bases between them. The germline V gene has CDR1 LGHDT and CDR2 YNNKEL (reference sequence). The length of the CDR3 is 14 residues. The CDR3: CASSQAGGLTEAFF. CDR3 in DNA: TGTGCCAGCAGCCAAGCCGGGGGCCTCACTGAAGCTTTCTTT.

The chain uses TRBV2 and TRBJ2-2; D is possibly TRBD2 (5 bases). The CDR3 has 14 residues. CDR1 is SNHLY, CDR2 FYNNEI, per germline. V was trimmed by 5 bases and J by 7 bases, leaving 14 bases between them. CDR3 DNA sequence: TGTGCCAGCAGTCCGAGAATGGCGGGCGGGGAGCTGTTTTTT. This translates into CASSPRMAGGELFF.

The rearrangement uses TRBV7-8 and TRBJ2-1, with TRBD1 as a possible D gene (5 bases). Germline V gene sequence: CDR1 SGHVS, CDR2 FQNEAQ. The CDR3 has 15 residues. V shed 7 bases and J shed 0 bases, with 13 bases lying between them. The DNA for the CDR3 is TGTGCCAGCACCCGACAGTCCAGCTCCTACAATGAGCAGTTCTTC. It codes for CASTRQSSSYNEQFF.

CDR3 sequence: CASSQVRQRGGSSYEQYF. The DNA of the CDR3 is TGCGCCAGCAGCCAAGTTCGCCAGCGGGGCGGGAGCTCCTACGAGCAGTACTTC. The rearrangement links TRBV4-3 to TRBJ2-7; TRBD2 aligns across 7 bases. This CDR3 contains 18 residues. Trimming cost V 1 base and J 0 bases; bases outside gene matches: 12. Germline V lookup: CDR1 LGHNA, CDR2 YSLEER.

The CDR3 loop is CASTDRGTGRNTQYF. CDR3 sequence (DNA): TGTGCCAGCACCGACAGGGGGACAGGGAGAAATACGCAGTATTTT. The chain is built from TRBV7-6 and TRBJ2-3; 9 bases fit TRBD1. Germline CDR1 and CDR2: SGHVS and FNYEAQ. The CDR3 is 15 amino acids. Losses at the gene ends were 7 bases for V and 7 bases for J; bases not matched to a gene: 12.

This clonotype came up a few times. V is TRBV11-2 and J is TRBJ2-2; D uncertain. Germline V gene data show CDR1 as SGHAT and CDR2 as FQNNGV. V was shortened by 5 bases and J by 7 bases, with 14 bases between the two germline ends. This CDR3 spans 14 amino acids. Here the CDR3 DNA reads TGTGCCAGCAGCCCAGGTTGGCGAAGCGGGGAGCTGTTTTTT. This translates into CASSPGWRSGELFF. Supplemented by reference TRBV11-2 and TRBJ2-2, the full variable domain reads EAGVAQSPRYKIIEKRQSVAFWCNPISGHATLYWYQQILGQGPKLLIQFQNNGVVDDSQLPKDRFSAERLKGVDSTLKIQPAKLEDSAVYLCASSPGWRSGELFFGEGSRLTVL.

This clonotype was observed at least ten times. The V gene is TRBV15, the J gene TRBJ1-1; 9 bases fit TRBD1. The ends lost 0 bases at V and 1 base at J; junction bases unmatched: 0. The CDR3 is made up of 15 amino acids. Germline V gene data show CDR1 as LNHNV and CDR2 as YYDKDF (reference sequence). CDR3 region: CATSREDRGNTEAFF. The CDR3 nucleotides read TGTGCCACCAGCAGAGAGGACAGGGGGAACACTGAAGCTTTCTTT.

V and J are TRBV28 and TRBJ1-2; D is uncertain. V lost 3 bases and J lost 2, with 7 bases in between. The CDR3 covers 13 residues. In germline, CDR1 is MDHEN, CDR2 SYDVKM. DNA of the CDR3: TGTGCCAGCAGTTTTTACAGAAACTATGGCTACACCTTC. The encoded protein is CASSFYRNYGYTF.

This clonotype was found many times. The chain's CDR3 is CASRIGTTPAFF. The CDR3 bases are TGTGCCAGCAGGATTGGGACAACCCCGGCTTTCTTT. The V gene is TRBV6-6, the J gene TRBJ1-1, with D maybe TRBD1 (6 bases). The CDR3 consists of 12 residues. V was cut by 6 bases and J by 11 bases, with 16 bases left in between. Germline lookup yields CDR1 MNHNY and CDR2 SVGAGI (reference sequence).

This clonotype was counted only a few times. The DNA of the CDR3 is TGTGCCAGCAGTCCCGACCAGGGGGGCCCCGGTGCCCAGTTCTTC. As protein: CASSPDQGGPGAQFF. The chain couples TRBV27 to TRBJ2-1; tentatively, D is TRBD1 (7 bases). V shed 5 bases and J shed 13 bases, with 24 bases lying between them. The germline CDR1 and CDR2 sequences are MNHEY and SMNVEV (reference sequence). CDR3 length: 15 amino acids.

In regard to this clonotype: The germline gene is not matched at one end of the junction; a read error may be the cause. V and J are TRBV29-1 and TRBJ2-7; TRBD1 aligns across 7 bases. The CDR3 has 13 amino acids. Germline CDR1 is SQVTM and CDR2 is ANQGSEA. In DNA form, the CDR3 reads TGCAGCGTTGCAACAGGGGTGACCTACAAGCAGTACTTC. It is translated as CSVATGVTYKQYF.

In this sample, this clonotype turned up many times. DNA of the CDR3: TGCAGTGTGTTATACATATCGAACACTGAAGCTTTCTTT. Translating gives CSVLYISNTEAFF. V and J are TRBV20-1 and TRBJ1-1; D is unresolved. Trimming pared 7 bases from V and 1 base from J, leaving 13 bases between. Germline V CDR1 and CDR2: DFQATT, SNEGSKA (reference sequence). This CDR3 is 13 amino acids long.

This chain links TRBV5-1 with TRBJ2-2, with TRBD2 as a possible D gene (5 bases). The length of the CDR3 is 16 residues. The germline CDR1 and CDR2 sequences are SGHRS and YFSETQ. Trimming took 4 bases from V and 4 from J, leaving 17 bases between them. This CDR3 reads CASSPLASLSTGELFF. For the CDR3, the DNA is TGCGCCAGCAGCCCGTTAGCTAGCTTGAGCACCGGGGAGCTGTTTTTT. Combining the CDR3 with reference TRBV5-1 and TRBJ2-2 gives the whole variable domain KAGVTQTPRYLIKTRGQQVTLSCSPISGHRSVSWYQQTPGQGLQFLFEYFSETQRNKGNFPGRFSGRQFSNSRSEMNVSTLELGDSALYLCASSPLASLSTGELFFGEGSRLTVL.